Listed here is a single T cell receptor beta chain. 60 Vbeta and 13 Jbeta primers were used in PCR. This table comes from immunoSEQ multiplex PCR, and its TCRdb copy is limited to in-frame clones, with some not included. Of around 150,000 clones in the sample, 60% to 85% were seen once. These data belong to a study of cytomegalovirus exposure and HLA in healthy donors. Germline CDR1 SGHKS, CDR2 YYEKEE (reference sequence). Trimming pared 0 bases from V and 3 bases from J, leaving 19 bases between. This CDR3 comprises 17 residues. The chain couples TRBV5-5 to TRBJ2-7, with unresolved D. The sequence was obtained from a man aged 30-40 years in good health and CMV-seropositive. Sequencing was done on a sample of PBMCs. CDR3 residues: CASSLAKLIGSGYEQYF. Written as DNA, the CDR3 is TGTGCCAGCAGCTTGGCCAAGCTAATCGGGTCCGGCTACGAGCAGTACTTC.